Sequencing of this T cell receptor beta chain was carried out in a study of radiation and T cells in renal cell carcinoma. Study-wide points: Irradiated tumors held more dominant CDR3 motifs than control tumors. Irradiated tumors had higher TCR clonality than control tumors.

Treatment here: treatment-naive control, cytoreductive nephrectomy. The tumor was a clear cell renal cell carcinoma. The protocol was immunoSEQ multiplex PCR, while the TCRdb copy is restricted to in-frame clones and leaves out a portion. The table has some 25,000 clones, 55% to 70% seen once. There are 14 residues in the CDR3. Trimming removed 6 bases from V and 7 bases from J, with 19 bases in between. Germline V CDR1 and CDR2: SNHLY, FYNNEI. This clone was counted a single time. The antigen remains undetermined. The V and J genes are TRBV2 and TRBJ2-7; D gene ambiguous. The clonotype comes from a man aged 35 to 55 with renal cell carcinoma. The sample consisted of tumor tissue, taken from a patient whose treatment was nephrectomy without radiotherapy. CDR3 bases: TGTGCCAGCAGCCCCCGGAAGCCCAACCCGGAGCAGTACTTC. Protein product: CASSPRKPNPEQYF.